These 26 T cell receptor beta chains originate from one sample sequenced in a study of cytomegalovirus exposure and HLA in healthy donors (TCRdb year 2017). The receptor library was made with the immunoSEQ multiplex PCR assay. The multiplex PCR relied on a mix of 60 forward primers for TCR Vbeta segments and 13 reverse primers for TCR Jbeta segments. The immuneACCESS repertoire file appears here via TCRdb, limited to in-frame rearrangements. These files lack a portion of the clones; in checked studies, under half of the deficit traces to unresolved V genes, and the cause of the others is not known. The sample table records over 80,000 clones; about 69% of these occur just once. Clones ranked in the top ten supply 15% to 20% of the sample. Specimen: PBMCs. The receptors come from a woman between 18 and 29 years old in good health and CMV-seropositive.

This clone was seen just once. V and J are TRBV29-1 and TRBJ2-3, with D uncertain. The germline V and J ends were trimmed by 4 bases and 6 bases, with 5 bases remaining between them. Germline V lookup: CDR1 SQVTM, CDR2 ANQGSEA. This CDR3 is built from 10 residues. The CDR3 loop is CSVGRDTQYF. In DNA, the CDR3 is TGCAGCGTTGGGCGGGATACGCAGTATTTT.

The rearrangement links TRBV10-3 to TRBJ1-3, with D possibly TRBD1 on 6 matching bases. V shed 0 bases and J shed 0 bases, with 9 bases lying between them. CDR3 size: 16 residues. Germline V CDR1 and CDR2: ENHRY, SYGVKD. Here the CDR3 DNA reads TGTGCCATCAGTGAGTCGGGGGCAGCCTCTGGAAACACCATATATTTT. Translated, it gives CAISESGAASGNTIYF.

The DNA for the CDR3 is TGTGCCAGCAGTTTAAGGCGGGGCTTGGCAGATACGCAGTATTTT. Its protein is CASSLRRGLADTQYF. V usage is TRBV27 and J usage is TRBJ2-3; D possibly corresponds to TRBD2 (6 bases). Germline values: CDR1 MNHEY, CDR2 SMNVEV (reference sequence). This CDR3 has 15 residues. V lost 2 bases and J 4 bases, leaving 13 bases between the germline ends.

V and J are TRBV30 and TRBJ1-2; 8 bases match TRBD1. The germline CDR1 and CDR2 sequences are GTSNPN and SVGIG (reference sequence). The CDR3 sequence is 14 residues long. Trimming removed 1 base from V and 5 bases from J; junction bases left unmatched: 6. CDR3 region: CAWSARRTGYGYTF. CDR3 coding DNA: TGTGCCTGGAGTGCCCGGAGGACAGGGTATGGCTACACCTTC.

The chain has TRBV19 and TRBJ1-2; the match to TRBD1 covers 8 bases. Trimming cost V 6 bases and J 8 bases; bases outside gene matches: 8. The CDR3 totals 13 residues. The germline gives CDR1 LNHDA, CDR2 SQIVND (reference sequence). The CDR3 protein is CASSTGTGSGYTF. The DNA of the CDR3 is TGTGCCAGTAGCACCGGGACAGGATCCGGCTACACCTTC.

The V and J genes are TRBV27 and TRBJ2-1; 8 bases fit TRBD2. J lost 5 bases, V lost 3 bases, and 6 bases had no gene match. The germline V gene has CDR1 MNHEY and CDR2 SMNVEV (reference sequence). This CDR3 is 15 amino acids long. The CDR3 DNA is TGTGCCAGCAGTTTTTCCGGGACTAGACACAATGAGCAGTTCTTC. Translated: CASSFSGTRHNEQFF.

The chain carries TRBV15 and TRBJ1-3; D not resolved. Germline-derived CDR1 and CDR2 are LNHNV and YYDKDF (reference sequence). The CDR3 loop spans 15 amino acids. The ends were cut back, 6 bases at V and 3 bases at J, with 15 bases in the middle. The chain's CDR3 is CATSDGVLIGNTIYF. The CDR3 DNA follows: TGTGCCACCAGTGACGGGGTGCTGATTGGAAACACCATATATTTT.

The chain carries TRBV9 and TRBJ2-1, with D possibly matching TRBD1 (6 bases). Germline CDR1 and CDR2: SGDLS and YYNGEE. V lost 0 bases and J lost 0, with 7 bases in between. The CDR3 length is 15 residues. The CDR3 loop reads CASSVVGASYNEQFF. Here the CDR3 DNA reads TGTGCCAGCAGCGTAGTGGGGGCCTCCTACAATGAGCAGTTCTTC.

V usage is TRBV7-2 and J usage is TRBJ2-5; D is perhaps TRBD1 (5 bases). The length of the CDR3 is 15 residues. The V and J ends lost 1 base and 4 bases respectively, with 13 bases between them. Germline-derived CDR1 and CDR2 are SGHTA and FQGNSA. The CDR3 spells CASSLGLQGRETQYF. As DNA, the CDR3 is TGTGCCAGCAGCTTAGGTCTCCAGGGTCGAGAGACCCAGTACTTC. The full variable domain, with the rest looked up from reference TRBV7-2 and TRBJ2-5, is GAGVSQSPSNKVTEKGKDVELRCDPISGHTALYWYRQSLGQGLEFLIYFQGNSAPDKSGLPSDRFSAERTGGSVSTLTIQRTQQEDSAVYLCASSLGLQGRETQYFGPGTRLLVL.

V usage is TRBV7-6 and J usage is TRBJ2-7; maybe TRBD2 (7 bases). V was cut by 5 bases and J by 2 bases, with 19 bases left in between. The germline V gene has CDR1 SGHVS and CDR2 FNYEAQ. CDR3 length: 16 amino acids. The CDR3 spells CASSRGRGAGAYEQYF. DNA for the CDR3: TGTGCCAGCAGCCGTGGTCGGGGGGCGGGAGCCTACGAGCAGTACTTC.

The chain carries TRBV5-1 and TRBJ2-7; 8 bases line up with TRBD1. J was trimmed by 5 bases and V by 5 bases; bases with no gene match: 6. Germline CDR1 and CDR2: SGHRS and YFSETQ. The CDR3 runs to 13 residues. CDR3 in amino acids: CASRQDRDHEQYF. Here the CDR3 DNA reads TGCGCCAGCAGACAGGACAGGGACCACGAGCAGTACTTC. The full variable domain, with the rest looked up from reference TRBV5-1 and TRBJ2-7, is KAGVTQTPRYLIKTRGQQVTLSCSPISGHRSVSWYQQTPGQGLQFLFEYFSETQRNKGNFPGRFSGRQFSNSRSEMNVSTLELGDSALYLCASRQDRDHEQYFGPGTRLTVT.

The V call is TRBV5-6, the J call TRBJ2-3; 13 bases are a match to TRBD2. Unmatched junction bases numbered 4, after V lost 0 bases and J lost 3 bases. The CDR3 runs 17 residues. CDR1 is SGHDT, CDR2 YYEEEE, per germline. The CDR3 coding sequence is TGTGCCAGCAGCTTGGTAACTAGCGGGGGGGCAACAGATACGCAGTATTTT. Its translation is CASSLVTSGGATDTQYF.

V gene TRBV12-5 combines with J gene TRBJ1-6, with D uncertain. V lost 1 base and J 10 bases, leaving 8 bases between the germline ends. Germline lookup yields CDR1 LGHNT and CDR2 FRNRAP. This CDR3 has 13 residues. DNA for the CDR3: TGTGCTAGTGGTTTGGGAGGGTGGTCACCCCTCCACTTT. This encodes CASGLGGWSPLHF. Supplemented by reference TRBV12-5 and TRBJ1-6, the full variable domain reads DARVTQTPRHKVTEMGQEVTMRCQPILGHNTVFWYRQTMMQGLELLAYFRNRAPLDDSGMPKDRFSAEMPDATLATLKIQPSEPRDSAVYFCASGLGGWSPLHFGNGTRLTVT.

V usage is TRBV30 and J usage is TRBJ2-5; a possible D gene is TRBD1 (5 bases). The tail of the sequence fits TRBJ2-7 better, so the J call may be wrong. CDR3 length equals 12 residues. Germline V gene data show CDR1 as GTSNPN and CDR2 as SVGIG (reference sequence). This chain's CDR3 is CAWSVDSNEQYF. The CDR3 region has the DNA TGTGCCTGGAGTGTAGACAGTAACGAGCAGTACTTC.

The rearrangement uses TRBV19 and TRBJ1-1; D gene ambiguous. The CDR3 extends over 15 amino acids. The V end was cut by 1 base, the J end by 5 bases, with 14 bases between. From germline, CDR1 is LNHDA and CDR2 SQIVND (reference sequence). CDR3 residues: CASSIGRRRGTEAFF. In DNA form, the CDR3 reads TGTGCCAGTAGTATAGGCCGCAGGCGGGGTACTGAAGCTTTCTTT.

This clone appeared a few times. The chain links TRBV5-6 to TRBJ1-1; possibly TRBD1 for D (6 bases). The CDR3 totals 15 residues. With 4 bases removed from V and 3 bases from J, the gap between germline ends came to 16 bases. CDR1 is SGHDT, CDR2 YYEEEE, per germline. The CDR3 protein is CASSNRDKGDTEAFF. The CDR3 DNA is TGTGCCAGCAGCAACCGGGACAAAGGGGACACTGAAGCTTTCTTT.

DNA for the CDR3: TGTGCCAGCGACGTACAGAGCAATCAGCCCCAGCATTTT. Amino acids: CASDVQSNQPQHF. The chain links TRBV6-1 to TRBJ1-5; no definite D call. CDR1 is MNHNS, CDR2 SASEGT, per germline. The V end lost 8 bases, the J end lost 1 base, and 9 bases lay between the germline ends. The CDR3 totals 13 residues.

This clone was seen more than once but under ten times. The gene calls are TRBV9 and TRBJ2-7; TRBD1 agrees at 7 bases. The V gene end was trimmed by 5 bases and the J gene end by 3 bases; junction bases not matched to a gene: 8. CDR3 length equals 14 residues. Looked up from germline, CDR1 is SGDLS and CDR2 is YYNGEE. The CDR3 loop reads CASSNTGVGYEQYF. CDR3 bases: TGTGCCAGCAGTAATACAGGGGTCGGCTACGAGCAGTACTTC.

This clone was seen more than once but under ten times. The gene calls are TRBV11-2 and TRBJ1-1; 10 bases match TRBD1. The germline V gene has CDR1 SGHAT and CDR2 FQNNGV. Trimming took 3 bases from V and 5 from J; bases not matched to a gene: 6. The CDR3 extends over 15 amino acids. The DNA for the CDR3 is TGTGCCAGCAGCTTCTCGACAGGGGGCTGGACTGAAGCTTTCTTT. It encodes CASSFSTGGWTEAFF.

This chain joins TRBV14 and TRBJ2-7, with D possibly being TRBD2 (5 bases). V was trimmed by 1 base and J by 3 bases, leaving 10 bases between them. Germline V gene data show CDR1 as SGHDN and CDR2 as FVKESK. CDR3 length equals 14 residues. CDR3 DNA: TGTGCCAGCAGCCAAGCCCCGGGGTTCTACGAGCAGTACTTC. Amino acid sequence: CASSQAPGFYEQYF.

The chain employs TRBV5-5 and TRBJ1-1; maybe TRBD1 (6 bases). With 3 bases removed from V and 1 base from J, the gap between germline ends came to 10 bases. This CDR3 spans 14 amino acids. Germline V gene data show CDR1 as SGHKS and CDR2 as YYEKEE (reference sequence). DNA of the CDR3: TGTGCCAGCAGCTGGGGGGGGCGGAACACTGAAGCTTTCTTT. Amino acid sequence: CASSWGGRNTEAFF.

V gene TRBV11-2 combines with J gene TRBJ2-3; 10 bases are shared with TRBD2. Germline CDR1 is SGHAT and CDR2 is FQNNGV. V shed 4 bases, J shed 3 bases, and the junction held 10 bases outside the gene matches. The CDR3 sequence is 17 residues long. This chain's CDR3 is CASSSVSGRPLTDTQYF. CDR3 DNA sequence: TGTGCCAGCAGCTCCGTTAGCGGGAGGCCCCTGACAGATACGCAGTATTTT.

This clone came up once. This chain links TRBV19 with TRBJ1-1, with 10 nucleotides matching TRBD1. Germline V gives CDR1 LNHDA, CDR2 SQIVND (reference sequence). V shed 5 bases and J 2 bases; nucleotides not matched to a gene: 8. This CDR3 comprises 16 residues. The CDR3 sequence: CASSPGQGRINTEAFF. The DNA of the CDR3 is TGTGCCAGTAGTCCGGGACAGGGGCGTATAAACACTGAAGCTTTCTTT. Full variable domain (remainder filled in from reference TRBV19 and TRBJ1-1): DGGITQSPKYLFRKEGQNVTLSCEQNLNHDAMYWYRQDPGQGLRLIYYSQIVNDFQKGDIAEGYSVSREKKESFPLTVTSAQKNPTAFYLCASSPGQGRINTEAFFGQGTRLTVV.

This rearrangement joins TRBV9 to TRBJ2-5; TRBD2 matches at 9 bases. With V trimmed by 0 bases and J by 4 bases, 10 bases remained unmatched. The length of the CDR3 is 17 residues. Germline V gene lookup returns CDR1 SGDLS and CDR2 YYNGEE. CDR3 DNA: TGTGCCAGCAGCGTAGACCCCCCCCGCGGGAGGGTAGAGACCCAGTACTTC. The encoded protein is CASSVDPPRGRVETQYF.

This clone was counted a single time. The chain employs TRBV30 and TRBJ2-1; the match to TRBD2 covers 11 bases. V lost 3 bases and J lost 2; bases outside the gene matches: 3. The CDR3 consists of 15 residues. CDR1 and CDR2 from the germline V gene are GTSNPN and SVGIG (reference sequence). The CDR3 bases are TGTGCCTGGAGGATTAGCGGGAGGGCCTACAATGAGCAGTTCTTC. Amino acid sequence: CAWRISGRAYNEQFF. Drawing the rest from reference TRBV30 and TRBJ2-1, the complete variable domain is SQTIHQWPATLVQPVGSPLSLECTVEGTSNPNLYWYRQAAGRGLQLLFYSVGIGQISSEVPQNLSASRPQDRQFILSSKKLLLSDSGFYLCAWRISGRAYNEQFFGPGTRLTVL.

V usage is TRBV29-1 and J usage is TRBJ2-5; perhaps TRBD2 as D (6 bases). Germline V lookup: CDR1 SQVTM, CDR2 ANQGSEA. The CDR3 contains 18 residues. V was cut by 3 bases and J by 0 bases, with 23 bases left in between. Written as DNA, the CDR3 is TGCAGCGTTGACACCTTGGGGGGTCTGGTTGGACACCAAGAGACCCAGTACTTC. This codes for CSVDTLGGLVGHQETQYF. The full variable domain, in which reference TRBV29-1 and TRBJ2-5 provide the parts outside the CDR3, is SAVISQKPSRDICQRGTSLTIQCQVDSQVTMMFWYRQQPGQSLTLIATANQGSEATYESGFVIDKFPISRPNLTFSTLTVSNMSPEDSSIYLCSVDTLGGLVGHQETQYFGPGTRLLVL.